This T cell receptor beta chain was sequenced for a study of OX40 agonist ivuxolimab in advanced cancers. Study context: Patients received ivuxolimab, an agonistic anti-OX40 (CD134) antibody. Therapy given before enrollment (anti-PD-1, anti-PD-L1 or anti-CTLA-4) was allowed, and around 40% had some.

Concerning this clone itself: Its antigen is undetermined.

The study, taken as a whole, reports: Dosing at 0.1 to 3.0 mg/kg was accompanied by clonal expansion of CD4+ and CD8+ blood T cells by week 6.

V was trimmed by 3 bases and J by 3 bases, leaving 13 bases between them. Germline assignment: CDR1 MRHNA and CDR2 SNTAGT. The CDR3 covers 15 residues. Only in-frame clones appear in the TCRdb table, and some are missing; sequencing was by immunoSEQ multiplex PCR. This table has 95,000 to 100,000 clones, more than 80% appearing once. The J gene is TRBJ2-3, the V gene TRBV6-4; maybe TRBD2 (6 bases). The TCR originated in an adult with an advanced solid tumor such as melanoma, head and neck, liver or kidney cancer. The material was CD4+ or CD8+ T cells sorted from blood, obtained in a trial of the OX40 agonist ivuxolimab. DNA for the CDR3: TGTGCCAGCAGTGAAGAGGGAGGAGGGACAGATACGCAGTATTTT. Residues: CASSEEGGGTDTQYF.